This T cell receptor (beta chain) appears in the sequencing data of a study of shared clonotypes between healthy human individuals. Findings of the study overall: Only blood was sampled, and tissue TCR repertoires likely differ from blood ones.

As concerns this clone: What it binds is unknown. Lacking the conserved final phenylalanine or tryptophan, this CDR3 likely reflects a read error.

Libraries were prepared by immunoSEQ multiplex PCR; TCRdb keeps only in-frame clonotypes and omits some of them. The sample consists of some 1,100,000 clones, approximately 80% of them appearing once. Germline CDR1 is SQVTM and CDR2 is ANQGSEA. J was trimmed by 3 bases and V by 7 bases; bases with no gene match: 10. There are 14 residues in the CDR3. The chain recombines TRBV29-1 with TRBJ1-1; 8 bases map to TRBD1. Sequencing was done on a sample of memory CD4+ T cells from PBMCs. Subset: CD45RA-negative fraction. This clonotype was obtained from a man younger than 30 in good health. Some clones in this sample may be carry-over from other donors' samples. CDR3 protein: CSAADRGEYTEAFL. The DNA of the CDR3 is TGCAGCGCCGCTGACAGGGGAGAGTACACTGAAGCTTTCCTT.